This T cell receptor (beta chain) originates from a study of T-cell memory formation after mild COVID-19. Background on the study: Clusters of TCRs were largely donor specific. Regarding the study as a whole: A balance of CD4 and CD8 characterized clones contracting day 15 to 85, whereas later expanders leaned CD4+.

The ends were cut back, 3 bases at V and 8 bases at J, with 10 bases in the middle. Germline CDR1 is MNHEY and CDR2 is SVGAGI. CDR3 length equals 13 residues. Remarks on this clonotype: Its antigen is unknown.

TCRdb re-called the 5' RACE reads with MiXCR, one entry per CDR3 protein. This sample has approximately 190,000 distinct CDR3 sequences; 15% to 20% occur once, and the top ten carry 2% to 2.5%. The TCR sequence derives from an adult woman who had mild COVID-19 (a few samples of this study predate the infection). Cell type and time point are not known. This sequence joins TRBV6-5 and TRBJ1-4, with no clear D. Specimen: PBMCs or a T cell subset sorted from them (not recorded which). The CDR3 nucleotides read TGTGCCAGCAGTTATTCGGGAATCGAAAAACTGTTTTTT. It translates to CASSYSGIEKLFF.